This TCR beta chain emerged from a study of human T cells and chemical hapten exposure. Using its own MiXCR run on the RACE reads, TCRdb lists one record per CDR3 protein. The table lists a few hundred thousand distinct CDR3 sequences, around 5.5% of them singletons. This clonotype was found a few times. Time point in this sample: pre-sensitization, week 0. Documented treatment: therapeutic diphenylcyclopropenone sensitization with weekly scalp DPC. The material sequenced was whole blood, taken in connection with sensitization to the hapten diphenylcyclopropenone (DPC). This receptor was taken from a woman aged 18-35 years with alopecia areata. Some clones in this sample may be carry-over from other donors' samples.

CDR3 DNA: TGTGCCAGCAGCGTAGATAGTCTAGCCACCGATACGCAGTATTTT. Amino acid sequence: CASSVDSLATDTQYF. The chain combines TRBV9 with TRBJ2-3, with D possibly being TRBD2 (5 bases). V lost 0 bases to trimming and J lost 6 bases, with 14 bases between them. Looked up from germline, CDR1 is SGDLS and CDR2 is YYNGEE. CDR3 length equals 15 residues.